This TCR beta chain stems from a study of tumor-infiltrating lymphocytes in primary liver carcinoma (dated by TCRdb to 2016 to 2017). The study in broad terms: Between November 2015 and 2016, 4 to 6 patients in China with histopathologically diagnosed primary liver carcinoma had surgical resection. A total of about 35 specimens from 5 patients went through TCRbeta repertoire sequencing, namely 25 tumor regions, 5 adjacent noncancerous liver tissues and 5 peripheral blood samples. For each liver tumor, the study sampled five regions along with adjacent normal tissue and blood, and applied TCRbeta repertoire sequencing, expression microarrays and whole-exome sequencing. Samples yielded roughly 3.65 to 7.5 million productive TCRbeta reads; read depth did not differ significantly between tissue types. The five patients had tumors staged T1-T3 N0M0, with maximum diameters ranging from roughly 4.2 to 10 cm. Repertoires from technical replicates were highly reproducible, with mean shared-clone rates approximately 0.88 and correlation coefficients above 0.98. Of the five patients (three men and two women, aged 30 to 69 years), four had hepatocellular carcinoma and one had combined HCC and intrahepatic cholangiocarcinoma. What the study reported, not specific to this receptor: A significantly larger repertoire fraction was made up by the top 250 clones in tumors than in blood (p = 0.039). The study included only five patients, and the authors note findings should be validated in a larger study. Consistent with antigen-driven expansion, pairs of tumor regions showed higher repertoire overlap (mean roughly 36%) than either tumor-adjacent pairs (around 17%) or tumor-blood pairs (around 15%). Because sequencing covered only the TCR beta chain and unpaired alpha chains were not captured, true repertoire diversity is likely underestimated. Since the samples were bulk and unsorted, there was no way to compare CD4+ and CD8+ T cell repertoires.

RNA from unsorted whole blood was extracted with TRIzol reagent, and germline DNA was obtained with the DNeasy Blood & Tissue kit. Chronic HBV infection was present in the patients, and the patients were treatment-naive at sampling. Before surgery, about 4 milliliters of peripheral blood were drawn into K2EDTA tubes. TCRbeta-specific cDNA was reverse-transcribed from 500 ng total RNA using a constant-region primer and ProtoScript II reverse transcriptase. TCRbeta libraries were built with three nested multiplex PCR rounds, a slightly modified ARM-PCR procedure. Multiplex TRBV1-TRBV30 forward primers and a Cbeta reverse primer were used in the first two PCR rounds, each of which was run for around 9 cycles. A final 25-cycle PCR with Deep VentR polymerase added sample barcodes and Illumina adapters. Before sequencing, amplicons of 200-500 bp were purified from gel using a QIAquick gel extraction kit. An Illumina HiSeq 2500 was used to sequence the TCRbeta amplicons, generating 250-bp paired-end reads. The paper's processing steps were these. Trimmomatic v0.33 was used to quality-trim the reads, and FLASH v1.2.11 was used to merge paired reads so that full CDR3 sequences could be recovered. V, D and J germline segments were assigned to the rearranged TCRbeta sequences by MiGEC v1.2.1b. VDJtools v1.0.0 computed clonotype statistics and Shannon-Wiener diversity indices. Except for diversity analysis, only the 250 most abundant clonotypes of each sample were used in subsequent analyses to reduce sampling bias. TCRdb reprocessed the public reads (quality trimming at Q25 with fastp, clone calling with MiXCR) and kept in-frame beta chains. Identical CDR3 proteins give one entry, which carries the most common genes and DNA. What appears here as the V and J calls and clone size reflects TCRdb's work, not the paper's. This sample gives about 180,000 distinct CDR3 sequences in total; about 60% of them show up just once. The biggest ten clones account for about 70% of the sample.

The CDR3 runs 15 residues from the cysteine to the phenylalanine. The retained sequence is limited to the CDR3, 45 bases, with the frame set at the first base. CDR1 and CDR2 (SQVTM, ANQGSEA) derive from the germline V gene. On this clonotype: Its antigen target is currently unknown. One junction end disagrees with the germline gene, perhaps due to a read error.

The sequence joins TRBV29-1 to TRBJ2-1, with no reliable assignment of the D segment. The sequence came from a middle-aged man with primary liver carcinoma and hepatitis B virus infection. The sequencing sample was made of peripheral blood. The base sequence is TGCAGCGTTGGGCCTCCTTCCAGCTCCAACAATGACCAGTTCTTC. Its protein product is CSVGPPSSSNNDQFF.